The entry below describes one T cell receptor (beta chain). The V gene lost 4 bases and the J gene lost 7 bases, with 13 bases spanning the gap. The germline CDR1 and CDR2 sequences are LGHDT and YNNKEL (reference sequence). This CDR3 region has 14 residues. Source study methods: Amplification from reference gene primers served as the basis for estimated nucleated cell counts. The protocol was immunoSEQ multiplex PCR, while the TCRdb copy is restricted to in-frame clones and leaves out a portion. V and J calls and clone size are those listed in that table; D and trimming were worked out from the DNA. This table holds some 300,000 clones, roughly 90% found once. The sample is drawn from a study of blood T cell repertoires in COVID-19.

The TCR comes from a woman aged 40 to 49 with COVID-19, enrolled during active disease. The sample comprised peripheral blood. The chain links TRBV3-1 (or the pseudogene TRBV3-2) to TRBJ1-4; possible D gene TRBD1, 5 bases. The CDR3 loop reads CASSPLGGGEKLFF. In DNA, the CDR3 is TGTGCCAGCAGCCCCCTCGGGGGTGGTGAAAAACTGTTTTTT.